The 13 T cell receptor beta chains in this list originate from one sample, sequenced in a study of low-dose radiotherapy and immunotherapy resistance in tumors. Time point specified: after trial treatment. Treatment in this sample: LDRT plus nivolumab, ipilimumab, low-dose cyclophosphamide and aspirin (RACIN trial). PCR amplification of the TCRs was performed with Phusion for 20 PCR cycles, and it relied on a constant-region primer together with a V-primer adapter. TCRdb passed the reads through MiXCR, listing each CDR3 protein once. Here the sample spans approximately 52,000 distinct CDR3 sequences, roughly 31% being singletons. The input for sequencing was PBMCs, taken after low-dose radiotherapy plus immunotherapy. These receptor sequences come from a male donor with rectosigmoid adenocarcinoma.

This clonotype was picked up a small number of times. Here the CDR3 DNA reads TGTGCCAGCAGCCAAGAAGAGGCCCCCAATGAGCAGTTCTTC. Residues: CASSQEEAPNEQFF. This chain connects TRBV3-1 to TRBJ2-1; D is uncertain. V was pared by 0 bases and J by 6 bases, with 9 bases between. From germline, CDR1 is LGHDT and CDR2 YNNKEL (reference sequence). CDR3 size: 14 residues.

This clonotype is termed medium-sized. The V gene is TRBV6-6, the J gene TRBJ1-2; TRBD1 matches at 7 bases. The CDR3 has 15 amino acids. From germline, CDR1 is MNHNY and CDR2 SVGAGI (reference sequence). V lost 7 bases to trimming and J lost 2 bases; unmatched junction nucleotides: 10. CDR3 nucleotides: TGTGCCAGCAACATAAAACCGGGACAGAACTATGGCTACACCTTC. It specifies CASNIKPGQNYGYTF.

The CDR3 loop reads CASRPSWGSHNEQFF. DNA of the CDR3: TGTGCCAGCAGACCCTCGTGGGGGTCCCACAATGAGCAGTTCTTC. This chain links TRBV6-1 with TRBJ2-1; D tentatively reads TRBD1 or TRBD2 (5 bases each). CDR1 is MNHNS and CDR2 is SASEGT in the germline V gene. V shed 6 bases and J shed 5 bases, with 17 bases lying between them. This CDR3 contains 15 residues.

In this sample, this clonotype turned up many times. The chain joins TRBV20-1 to TRBJ2-7; D is undetermined. V lost 0 bases and J 2 bases, leaving 11 bases between the germline ends. Germline loops: CDR1 DFQATT, CDR2 SNEGSKA (reference sequence). The CDR3 contains 14 residues. The CDR3 bases are TGCAGTGCTAGAGATGCGTCGGTTGCCTACGAGCAGTACTTC. Protein sequence: CSARDASVAYEQYF.

Here the CDR3 DNA reads TGTGCCAGCAGACTGGTTGTTGGGATGAATACGCAGTATTTT. This sequence encodes CASRLVVGMNTQYF. The chain carries TRBV27 and TRBJ2-3; D gene unclear. CDR1 and CDR2 from the germline V gene are MNHEY and SMNVEV (reference sequence). The V end was cut by 6 bases, the J end by 7 bases, with 17 bases between. The CDR3 totals 14 residues.

The chain is built from TRBV30 and TRBJ2-7; D might be TRBD2 (6 bases). Germline loops: CDR1 GTSNPN, CDR2 SVGIG (reference sequence). The CDR3 spans 12 residues. The V and J ends lost 4 bases and 5 bases respectively, with 12 bases between them. This CDR3 reads CAWIPQRDEQYF. The DNA of the CDR3 is TGTGCCTGGATACCCCAGCGGGACGAGCAGTACTTC.

V gene TRBV28 combines with J gene TRBJ1-2, with a possible D match to TRBD1 (6 bases). This CDR3 has 13 residues. Germline V gene lookup returns CDR1 MDHEN and CDR2 SYDVKM. V was pared by 8 bases and J by 7 bases, with 17 bases between. The DNA for the CDR3 is TGTGCCAGCTCCCCTCCAGGGGTGGGTGGCTACACCTTC. This sequence encodes CASSPPGVGGYTF.

This clonotype was found many times. This chain links TRBV11-2 with TRBJ2-3; no reliable D call. This CDR3 is 15 amino acids long. Germline lookup yields CDR1 SGHAT and CDR2 FQNNGV. V was shortened by 6 bases and J by 4 bases, with 17 bases between the two germline ends. DNA for the CDR3: TGTGCCAGCAGTGTAAGCAGGCTAGGCGCAGATACGCAGTATTTT. Residues: CASSVSRLGADTQYF.

This clonotype has just one count. The rearrangement joins TRBV6-2 or TRBV6-3 to TRBJ1-3; possible D gene TRBD1, 6 bases. The CDR3 has 16 residues. The germline V gene has CDR1 MNHEY and CDR2 SVGEGT. V lost 0 bases, J lost 0 bases, and 9 bases lay in between. The CDR3 protein is CASSYSGQTSGNTIYF. CDR3 nucleotide sequence: TGTGCCAGCAGTTACTCGGGACAAACCTCTGGAAACACCATATATTTT.

In its sample, this clonotype was seen many times. The J gene is TRBJ2-7, the V gene TRBV7-9; tentatively, D is TRBD2 (5 bases). V was clipped by 3 bases and J by 0 bases, with 27 bases between them. CDR3 length equals 20 residues. Germline V CDR1 and CDR2: SEHNR, FQNEAQ (reference sequence). The DNA for the CDR3 is TGTGCCAGCAGCTTCCCGGTTGGCAGCGGATTAGAACCGAGCTCCTACGAGCAGTACTTC. This sequence encodes CASSFPVGSGLEPSSYEQYF.

This clonotype was found many times. The chain links TRBV19 to TRBJ1-5; TRBD1 is a possible D gene (6 bases). This CDR3 is built from 16 residues. Germline V gives CDR1 LNHDA, CDR2 SQIVND (reference sequence). Trimming took off 5 bases at V and 1 base at J, with 15 bases between the two ends. The CDR3 nucleotides are TGTGCCAGTAGTGTTATGGGGGGCCTAAGCAATCAGCCCCAGCATTTT. This encodes CASSVMGGLSNQPQHF.

At least ten counts were recorded for this clonotype. Written as DNA, the CDR3 is TGCGCCAGCTTTGGGGACAACCCCTACGAGCAGTACTTC. Amino acids: CASFGDNPYEQYF. This chain joins TRBV5-1 and TRBJ2-7; the D gene is possibly TRBD1 (6 bases). CDR3 length equals 13 residues. Trimming took 7 bases from V and 2 from J, leaving 13 bases between them. Germline V gene data show CDR1 as SGHRS and CDR2 as YFSETQ.

In this sample, this clonotype turned up many times. The chain couples TRBV14 to TRBJ1-1, with TRBD1 matching over 8 bases. Losses at the gene ends were 4 bases for V and 1 base for J; bases not matched to a gene: 8. This CDR3 is built from 16 residues. Per germline, CDR1 SGHDN and CDR2 FVKESK. The CDR3 spells CASSRASTGANTEAFF. The CDR3 DNA sequence: TGTGCCAGCAGCCGAGCTTCGACAGGGGCGAACACTGAAGCTTTCTTT.